The present TCR beta chain was sequenced within a study of blood T cell repertoires in COVID-19. Study summary: There were acute and convalescent COVID-19 samples, and they came from the United States, Italy and Spain. PBMCs, B-cell-depleted T cells, or T cells were the source of the cDNA or gDNA that made up the material.

In the source study's methods: The authors estimated nucleated cell counts from reference gene primer amplification. Profiled with immunoSEQ multiplex PCR; TCRdb holds only in-frame clones, not every one. V and J calls and clone size are copied from that table; D and trimming were computed from the DNA. The data show fewer than 300,000 clones, around nine tenths seen once. Germline V lookup: CDR1 SGHDN, CDR2 FVKESK. This CDR3 contains 15 residues. Between the trimmed V and J ends, which lost 1 base and 1 base, there was a span of 11 bases. What the recovered Cohort 3 donors had was two negative PCRs, clearance, or symptom resolution.

The sequenced material came from PBMCs or T cells enriched from blood (not recorded which). The receptor was isolated from a woman between 25 and 40 years old who had recovered from COVID-19. This chain uses TRBV14 with TRBJ2-7; D possibly corresponds to TRBD2 (5 bases). The DNA for the CDR3 is TGTGCCAGCAGCCAAGGGACCGGGGTATCCTACGAGCAGTACTTC. It translates to CASSQGTGVSYEQYF.